Listed here is a single T cell receptor beta chain. This sample was taken from a study of blood T cell repertoires in COVID-19. Sequenced by immunoSEQ multiplex PCR; TCRdb stores in-frame clones only, minus some. The table shows approximately 50,000 clones, with 70% to 90% occurring only once. V was pared by 9 bases and J by 5 bases, with 15 bases between. CDR1 LNHDA and CDR2 SQIVND come from the germline V gene (reference sequence). The CDR3 has 13 residues. The sequencing sample was made of peripheral blood. The TCR sequence derives from a human donor in a cohort sampled during active COVID-19. The chain joins TRBV19 to TRBJ2-3; weak D call: TRBD2 (6 bases). CDR3 amino acids: CASSKEGLDTQYF. The CDR3 DNA follows: TGTGCCAGCTCAAAGGAGGGGCTAGATACGCAGTATTTT.